Below, one T cell receptor (beta chain) is given with its context. Germline-derived CDR1 and CDR2 are DFQATT and SNEGSKA (reference sequence). The CDR3 has 12 amino acids. This entry belongs to a study of blood T cells in healthy people across ages. For the second PCR, which ran for about 6 to 11 cycles, a sample-barcoded 5' primer and a J-beta primer mix were used. A 12-random-nucleotide template-switch adaptor tagged each cDNA molecule. Via MiXCR, TCRdb re-called the 5' RACE reads, giving one row per CDR3 protein. This table holds 550,000 to 750,000 distinct CDR3 sequences, under 25% found once. The draw of peripheral blood yielded 8.5 to 10 milliliters from each donor. Isolation per sample recovered at least 6 million PBMCs.

Sample: blood. The chain couples TRBV20-1 to TRBJ2-5; weak D call: TRBD2 (5 bases). The DNA end lines up better with TRBJ2-1; the J call may be wrong. This TCR was sampled from a man aged 70-80 years in good health. The CDR3 sequence is CSARRDYNEQFF. In DNA form, the CDR3 reads TGCAGTGCTAGACGGGACTACAATGAGCAGTTCTTC.